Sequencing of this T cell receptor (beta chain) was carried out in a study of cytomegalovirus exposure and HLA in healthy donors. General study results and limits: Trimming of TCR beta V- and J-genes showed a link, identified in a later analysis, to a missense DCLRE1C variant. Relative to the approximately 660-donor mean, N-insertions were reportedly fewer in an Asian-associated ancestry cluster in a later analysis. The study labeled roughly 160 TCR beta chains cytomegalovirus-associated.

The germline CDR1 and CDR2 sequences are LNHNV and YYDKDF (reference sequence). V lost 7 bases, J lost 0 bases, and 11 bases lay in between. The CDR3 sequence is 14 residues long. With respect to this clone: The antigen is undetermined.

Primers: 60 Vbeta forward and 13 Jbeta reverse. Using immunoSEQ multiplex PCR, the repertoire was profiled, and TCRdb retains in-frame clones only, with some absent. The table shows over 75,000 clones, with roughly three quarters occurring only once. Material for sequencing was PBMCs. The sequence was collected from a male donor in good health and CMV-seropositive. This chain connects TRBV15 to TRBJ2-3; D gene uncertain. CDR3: CATNTFSSTDTQYF. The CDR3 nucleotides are TGTGCCACCAATACTTTCTCCAGCACAGATACGCAGTATTTT.